Following are 19 T cell receptor beta chains from one sample sequenced in a study of STAT5B mutations in CD4+ large granular lymphocyte leukemia. TCRdb's table, derived via immunoSEQ multiplex PCR, lists solely in-frame clones and lacks some. Of around 35,000 clones in the sample, 65% to 70% were seen once. Sequences were obtained from CD4+ T cells from blood buffy coats. The receptors come from a human donor in good health.

The chain uses TRBV2 and TRBJ1-1, with 10 nucleotides matching TRBD1. The length of the CDR3 is 14 residues. The V segment lost 5 bases and the J segment 1 base; nucleotides outside the gene matches: 1. Germline V gene sequence: CDR1 SNHLY, CDR2 FYNNEI. This CDR3 is CASSRDRGNTEAFF. CDR3 nucleotides: TGTGCCAGCAGTCGGGACAGGGGGAACACTGAAGCTTTCTTT.

This rearrangement joins TRBV7-2 to TRBJ2-7; no clear D. This CDR3 is built from 14 residues. From germline, CDR1 is SGHTA and CDR2 FQGNSA. The ends were cut back, 1 base at V and 3 bases at J, with 10 bases in the middle. The CDR3 DNA is TGTGCCAGCAGCTTAGGACATACCTACTACGAGCAGTACTTC. It is translated as CASSLGHTYYEQYF.

This clone was seen a handful of times. The CDR3 loop reads CASSLGQQGRLNPYYGYTF. The CDR3 DNA reads TGTGCCAGCAGCTTAGGGCAACAGGGTAGGCTAAACCCATACTATGGCTACACCTTC. The genes are TRBV7-9 and TRBJ1-2; D might be TRBD1 (6 bases). V was trimmed by 1 base and J by 3 bases, leaving 24 bases between them. CDR3 length: 19 amino acids. In germline, CDR1 is SEHNR, CDR2 FQNEAQ (reference sequence).

The rearrangement uses TRBV10-3 and TRBJ1-4, with no clear D. The CDR3 contains 11 residues. Trimming shortened V by 10 bases and J by 7 bases, and 10 bases separated the two germline ends. The germline V gene encodes CDR1 ENHRY and CDR2 SYGVKD. The chain's CDR3 is CATRDGEKLFF. The DNA for the CDR3 is TGTGCCACGAGAGACGGTGAAAAACTGTTTTTT.

The chain joins TRBV27 to TRBJ2-7, with a weak D call TRBD1 (5 bases). The CDR3 loop spans 11 amino acids. V was clipped by 6 bases and J by 4 bases, with 7 bases between them. Germline-derived CDR1 and CDR2 are MNHEY and SMNVEV (reference sequence). CDR3 nucleotides: TGTGCCAGCAGAGACAGATACGAGCAGTACTTC. Its translation: CASRDRYEQYF.

This clone was counted once. CDR3 sequence (DNA): TGTGCTAGTGGTTCTGGTATGGGGTCGGACTACACCTTC. Translated, it gives CASGSGMGSDYTF. V usage is TRBV12-5 and J usage is TRBJ1-2; D is ambiguous. Trimming took 4 bases from V and 10 from J, leaving 16 bases between them. Germline lookup yields CDR1 LGHNT and CDR2 FRNRAP. The CDR3 is 13 amino acids. Full variable domain (remainder filled in from reference TRBV12-5 and TRBJ1-2): DARVTQTPRHKVTEMGQEVTMRCQPILGHNTVFWYRQTMMQGLELLAYFRNRAPLDDSGMPKDRFSAEMPDATLATLKIQPSEPRDSAVYFCASGSGMGSDYTFGSGTRLTVV.

V gene TRBV19 combines with J gene TRBJ1-6; possibly TRBD1 for D (6 bases). With 5 bases removed from V and 13 bases from J, the gap between germline ends came to 21 bases. CDR1 and CDR2 from the germline V gene are LNHDA and SQIVND (reference sequence). CDR3 length: 15 amino acids. For the CDR3, the DNA is TGTGCCAGTAGTCGAGGGGGTCTGACTAATTTGCCCCTCCACTTT. Its translation: CASSRGGLTNLPLHF. Complete variable domain (other parts from reference TRBV19 and TRBJ1-6): DGGITQSPKYLFRKEGQNVTLSCEQNLNHDAMYWYRQDPGQGLRLIYYSQIVNDFQKGDIAEGYSVSREKKESFPLTVTSAQKNPTAFYLCASSRGGLTNLPLHFGNGTRLTVT.

This clone was seen a few times. This chain connects TRBV5-1 to TRBJ1-3; D uncertain. The germline V gene encodes CDR1 SGHRS and CDR2 YFSETQ. The ends were cut back, 2 bases at V and 0 bases at J, with 6 bases in the middle. This CDR3 is built from 14 residues. This chain's CDR3 is CASSFGSSGNTIYF. The CDR3 nucleotides read TGCGCCAGCAGCTTCGGGAGCTCTGGAAACACCATATATTTT.

This clone was counted between two and nine times. The rearrangement joins TRBV25-1 to TRBJ2-3; maybe TRBD2 (5 bases). The CDR3 length is 14 residues. The V gene's germline CDR1 is MGHDK and CDR2 SYGVNS. Trimming shortened V by 7 bases and J by 1 base, and 12 bases separated the two germline ends. CDR3 loop: CASTERGGTDTQYF. DNA for the CDR3: TGTGCCAGCACCGAACGGGGAGGCACAGATACGCAGTATTTT.

The chain couples TRBV4-3 to TRBJ2-2, with D tentatively TRBD1 (6 bases). There are 18 residues in the CDR3. Germline CDR1 LGHNA, CDR2 YSLEER. Trimming cost V 0 bases and J 0 bases, with 14 bases left between them. Here the CDR3 reads CASSQDGPDSANTGELFF. The CDR3 DNA follows: TGCGCCAGCAGCCAAGATGGCCCGGACAGCGCGAACACCGGGGAGCTGTTTTTT.

The CDR3 DNA is TGTGCCAGCAGTTATTCCTACAGGGTCACCGATCCTGAGCAGTTCTTC. This codes for CASSYSYRVTDPEQFF. The V call is TRBV6-6, the J call TRBJ2-1; TRBD1 might be the D (6 bases). The germline V and J ends were trimmed by 3 bases and 9 bases, with 21 bases remaining between them. Per germline, CDR1 MNHNY and CDR2 SVGAGI (reference sequence). The CDR3 runs 16 residues.

This rearrangement joins TRBV21-1 to TRBJ2-7; TRBD1 is taken as the D call from the table, unchecked against the DNA. TRBV21-1 is an annotated pseudogene. The CDR3 is made up of 15 amino acids. CDR3 DNA sequence: TGTGCCAGCAGCTCCCCCTTCCGGGACAGCGACGAGCAGTACTTC. It translates to CASSSPFRDSDEQYF.

V gene TRBV11-3 combines with J gene TRBJ2-5, with unresolved D. V was pared by 0 bases and J by 5 bases, with 10 bases between. Germline V lookup: CDR1 SGHNT, CDR2 YENEEA. This CDR3 is 14 amino acids long. The CDR3 here is CASSLDPGVETQYF. The CDR3 DNA is TGTGCCAGCAGCTTAGACCCCGGTGTGGAGACCCAGTACTTC. Complete variable domain (other parts from reference TRBV11-3 and TRBJ2-5): EAGVVQSPRYKIIEKKQPVAFWCNPISGHNTLYWYLQNLGQGPELLIRYENEEAVDDSQLPKDRFSAERLKGVDSTLKIQPAELGDSAVYLCASSLDPGVETQYFGPGTRLLVL.

In DNA form, the CDR3 reads TGTGCCAGCAGAAGGGGTAGCTCTGGGGCCAACGTCCTGACTTTC. It translates to CASRRGSSGANVLTF. The J gene is TRBJ2-6, the V gene TRBV6-1, with D possibly TRBD1 on 5 matching bases. Germline V gene data show CDR1 as MNHNS and CDR2 as SASEGT. Trimming stripped 6 bases from V and 0 bases from J, with 9 bases between. This CDR3 contains 15 residues.

This clone turned up a few times. The chain combines TRBV5-1 with TRBJ2-2, with 7 bases lining up with TRBD2. CDR1 is SGHRS, CDR2 YFSETQ, per germline. The junction had 7 bases not matched to a gene; V was cut back by 1 base and J by 4 bases. The CDR3 sequence is 16 residues long. The CDR3 nucleotides read TGCGCCAGCAGCTTGAACGGAGCGGGGAGCACCGGGGAGCTGTTTTTT. Its translation is CASSLNGAGSTGELFF.

The rearrangement links TRBV10-3 to TRBJ2-2, with 13 bases aligning to TRBD2. This CDR3 contains 17 residues. V lost 7 bases to trimming and J lost 0 bases; unmatched junction nucleotides: 5. Germline CDR1 reads ENHRY; CDR2 reads SYGVKD. In nucleotides, the CDR3 is TGTGCCATCACTCAACTAGCGGGGGGGGCGAACACCGGGGAGCTGTTTTTT. Translation gives CAITQLAGGANTGELFF.

The chain couples TRBV4-1 to TRBJ2-1; D is undetermined. CDR1 is MGHRA and CDR2 is YSYEKL in the germline V gene. The CDR3 totals 14 residues. The V and J ends lost 0 bases and 6 bases respectively, with 9 bases between them. CDR3 protein: CASSQEYTSNEQFF. As DNA, the CDR3 is TGCGCCAGCAGCCAAGAATATACGAGCAATGAGCAGTTCTTC.

The chain links TRBV9 to TRBJ1-3; TRBD1 is a possible D gene (5 bases). Germline V gene sequence: CDR1 SGDLS, CDR2 YYNGEE. Trimming left V 0 bases short and J 3 bases short, with 10 bases between. The CDR3 extends over 15 amino acids. CDR3 nucleotides: TGTGCCAGCAGCGTAGATCAGGGAAGTGGAAACACCATATATTTT. It codes for CASSVDQGSGNTIYF.

V gene TRBV5-1 combines with J gene TRBJ2-3, with TRBD2 as a possible D gene (6 bases). Trimming took 4 bases from V and 4 from J, leaving 16 bases between them. This CDR3 is 15 amino acids long. The germline gives CDR1 SGHRS, CDR2 YFSETQ. CDR3 region: CASSPAPGDPDTQYF. CDR3 nucleotide sequence: TGCGCCAGCAGCCCAGCCCCGGGGGACCCAGATACGCAGTATTTT.